The 29 T cell receptor beta chains listed next were all sequenced from one sample in a study of T cell repertoires in cytomegalovirus infection. From the reads, TCRdb called clonotypes with MiXCR, one entry per CDR3 protein. Of about 490,000 distinct CDR3 sequences listed, around 27% are singletons. Sequenced sample: PBMCs. The receptors were gathered from a human donor in good health (CMV status not recorded). Some clones in this sample may be carry-over from other donors' samples.

For the CDR3, the DNA is TGCGCCAGCAGCCAGCTAGCGGGGGATTACGAGCAGTACGTC. It yields the protein CASSQLAGDYEQYV. The chain links TRBV4-1 to TRBJ2-7, with TRBD2 matching over 10 bases. Germline V gene lookup returns CDR1 MGHRA and CDR2 YSYEKL. The CDR3 loop spans 14 amino acids. Unmatched junction bases numbered 3, after V lost 3 bases and J lost 4 bases.

This clonotype was seen a handful of times. The chain is built from TRBV12-3 or TRBV12-4 and TRBJ2-3; a weak D match, TRBD2 (6 bases). V lost 5 bases, J lost 1 base, and 19 bases lay in between. The CDR3 is made up of 17 amino acids. The CDR3 protein is CASSARGRTFGTDTQYF. CDR3 sequence (DNA): TGTGCCAGCAGTGCCCGGGGGAGAACTTTTGGCACAGATACGCAGTATTTT.

This clonotype is a singleton in its sample. The junction does not match germline at one end; this may be a read error. The V call is TRBV28, the J call TRBJ2-1; 9 nucleotides line up with TRBD1. This CDR3 comprises 15 residues. CDR1 MDHEN and CDR2 SYDVKM come from the germline V gene. The CDR3 region has the DNA TGTGCCAGCAGTTCTCCGGGACAGGGCCTCAATGACCAGTTCTTC. This gives the protein CASSSPGQGLNDQFF.

CDR3 coding DNA: TGTGCCAGCAGATCGGGGGGCGGAATCCGAAGCCATGAGCAGTTCTTC. Its protein is CASRSGGGIRSHEQFF. V gene TRBV6-1 combines with J gene TRBJ2-1, with TRBD2 as a possible D gene (7 bases). The germline CDR1 and CDR2 sequences are MNHNS and SASEGT. Trimming stripped 6 bases from V and 8 bases from J, with 23 bases between. The CDR3 has 16 residues.

This chain links TRBV7-9 with TRBJ2-3; 11 bases are shared with TRBD1. Germline CDR1 reads SEHNR; CDR2 reads FQNEAQ (reference sequence). Losses at the gene ends were 5 bases for V and 5 bases for J; bases not matched to a gene: 9. The CDR3 contains 16 residues. The CDR3, as DNA: TGTGCCAGCAGCCCGGGGACAGGGGGTCGTGGAGATACGCAGTATTTT. Translating gives CASSPGTGGRGDTQYF.

The rearrangement joins TRBV6-6 to TRBJ2-2; D uncertain. Looked up from germline, CDR1 is MNHNY and CDR2 is SVGAGI (reference sequence). V was pared by 8 bases and J by 1 base, with 2 bases between. The CDR3 is made up of 11 amino acids. The CDR3 bases are TGTGCCAGCGGGAACACCGGGGAGCTGTTTTTT. This gives the protein CASGNTGELFF.

This clonotype was counted a few times. Germline is not matched at one junction end, which may reflect a read error. This chain links TRBV12-3 or TRBV12-4 with TRBJ1-3, with D possibly matching TRBD1 (5 bases). CDR3 size: 11 residues. CDR3 nucleotide sequence: TGTGCCAGCAGTTTTGGGGGTTCCCCAGTTTTT. It encodes CASSFGGSPVF.

The chain uses TRBV20-1 and TRBJ1-1; TRBD1 is a possible D gene (5 bases). CDR1 and CDR2 from the germline V gene are DFQATT and SNEGSKA (reference sequence). The CDR3 is 15 amino acids. Trimming removed 5 bases at V and 1 base at J, with 17 bases between. The DNA of the CDR3 is TGCAGTGCTGGCCCGAGGAGGCAGGGGAACACTGAAGCTTTCTTT. This encodes CSAGPRRQGNTEAFF.

This clonotype was observed a few times. V usage is TRBV7-9 and J usage is TRBJ2-1, with 10 bases fitting TRBD2. CDR1 SEHNR and CDR2 FQNEAQ come from the germline V gene (reference sequence). With V trimmed by 0 bases and J by 9 bases, 5 bases remained unmatched. CDR3 size: 15 residues. For the CDR3, the DNA is TGTGCCAGCAGCTTAGCCGGGGCTAGCGGGGGTGAGCAGTTCTTC. It translates to CASSLAGASGGEQFF.

This clonotype was found a few times. The J gene is TRBJ2-7, the V gene TRBV11-2, with D perhaps matching TRBD2 (6 bases). This CDR3 spans 15 amino acids. Trimming removed 5 bases from V and 2 bases from J, with 16 bases in between. Germline V gene data show CDR1 as SGHAT and CDR2 as FQNNGV. The CDR3 DNA reads TGTGCCAGCAGCAAGAATCCGGGACTTGCCTACGAGCAGTACGTC. Translation: CASSKNPGLAYEQYV.

The J gene is TRBJ2-2, the V gene TRBV12-5; 11 bases line up with TRBD2. Germline V gives CDR1 LGHNT, CDR2 FRNRAP. This CDR3 spans 18 amino acids. Trimming cost V 3 bases and J 4 bases; bases outside gene matches: 10. The CDR3 nucleotides read TGTGCTAGTGGTTTAGGTAGCGGGAGGGTTCGAGTCACCGGGGAGCTGTTTTTT. Protein: CASGLGSGRVRVTGELFF. The variable domain in full, completed from reference TRBV12-5 and TRBJ2-2, reads DARVTQTPRHKVTEMGQEVTMRCQPILGHNTVFWYRQTMMQGLELLAYFRNRAPLDDSGMPKDRFSAEMPDATLATLKIQPSEPRDSAVYFCASGLGSGRVRVTGELFFGEGSRLTVL.

The V gene is TRBV7-6, the J gene TRBJ2-5, with 9 bases matching TRBD1. CDR1 SGHVS and CDR2 FNYEAQ come from the germline V gene. The CDR3 extends over 15 amino acids. J gave up 5 bases and V 1 base, and 5 bases lay outside the gene matches. The CDR3: CASSLGQGVEETQYF. CDR3 sequence (DNA): TGTGCCAGCAGCTTAGGACAGGGGGTGGAGGAGACCCAGTACTTC. Combining the CDR3 with reference TRBV7-6 and TRBJ2-5 gives the whole variable domain GAGVSQSPRYKVTKRGQDVALRCDPISGHVSLYWYRQALGQGPEFLTYFNYEAQQDKSGLPNDRFSAERPEGSISTLTIQRTEQRDSAMYRCASSLGQGVEETQYFGPGTRLLVL.

This clonotype has at least ten counts. This chain uses TRBV7-2 with TRBJ2-3, with D possibly being TRBD1 or TRBD2 (5 bases each). V was clipped by 5 bases and J by 6 bases, with 12 bases between them. The CDR3 has 13 amino acids. Germline V CDR1 and CDR2: SGHTA, FQGNSA. DNA for the CDR3: TGTGCCAGCAGCGCGAGGGGCGGGGATACGCAGTATTTT. Translation gives CASSARGGDTQYF.

This clonotype appeared a few times. The genes are TRBV20-1 and TRBJ2-3; D call uncertain. V lost 3 bases, J lost 0 bases, and 10 bases lay in between. The germline CDR1 and CDR2 sequences are DFQATT and SNEGSKA (reference sequence). This CDR3 has 14 amino acids. CDR3 sequence reads: CSARELTSTDTQYF. The CDR3 DNA is TGCAGTGCTAGGGAACTTACTAGCACAGATACGCAGTATTTT.

This clonotype was counted ten times or more. This rearrangement joins TRBV6-2 or TRBV6-3 to TRBJ2-7, with 8 bases aligning to TRBD2. J gave up 2 bases and V 0 bases, and 9 bases lay outside the gene matches. The CDR3 runs 17 residues. Germline assignment: CDR1 MNHEY and CDR2 SVGEGT. CDR3 residues: CASSYSPPTAGAYEQYV. The CDR3, as DNA: TGTGCCAGCAGTTACTCTCCCCCCACAGCGGGAGCCTACGAGCAGTACGTC.

The CDR3 protein is CSARTLGVWGEQYF. In DNA, the CDR3 is TGCAGTGCCCGCACCTTGGGAGTGTGGGGCGAGCAGTACTTC. The V call is TRBV20-1, the J call TRBJ2-7; a possible D gene is TRBD2 (5 bases). V was trimmed by 6 bases and J by 6 bases, leaving 21 bases between them. Germline V gives CDR1 DFQATT, CDR2 SNEGSKA (reference sequence). The CDR3 has 14 amino acids.

This chain uses TRBV28 with TRBJ2-5; 7 bases align to TRBD2. The length of the CDR3 is 16 residues. Germline trimming cut 4 bases from V and 4 bases from J; bases unmatched to any gene: 12. From germline, CDR1 is MDHEN and CDR2 SYDVKM. Here the CDR3 reads CASSSPGGRARETQYF. CDR3 in DNA: TGTGCCAGCAGTTCCCCCGGTGGGAGGGCCCGAGAGACCCAGTACTTC.

This clonotype was detected many times. The chain joins TRBV6-4 to TRBJ1-2, with 7 bases fitting TRBD1. The CDR3 spans 17 residues. V was pared by 3 bases and J by 6 bases, with 16 bases of the junction left unmatched. From germline, CDR1 is MRHNA and CDR2 SNTAGT. Written as DNA, the CDR3 is TGTGCCAGCAGTGATGGGACAGACGCAGCAAGTAGCCATGGCTACACCTTC. Protein sequence: CASSDGTDAASSHGYTF.

CDR3 sequence reads: CASSRLAGVLWETQYF. CDR3 bases: TGTGCCAGCAGCAGACTAGCGGGAGTTCTCTGGGAGACCCAGTACTTC. The V call is TRBV5-5, the J call TRBJ2-5; 12 nucleotides line up with TRBD2. CDR1 is SGHKS and CDR2 is YYEKEE in the germline V gene (reference sequence). V gave up 4 bases and J gave up 5 bases; unmatched junction bases: 9. This CDR3 region has 16 residues.

There are a few counts of this clonotype. The rearrangement links TRBV28 to TRBJ2-1, with D possibly being TRBD2 (6 bases). CDR3 length: 12 amino acids. In germline, CDR1 is MDHEN, CDR2 SYDVKM. The V end lost 5 bases, the J end lost 9 bases, and 11 bases lay between the germline ends. CDR3 amino acids: CASSGDWAEQFF. In nucleotides, the CDR3 is TGTGCCAGCAGTGGGGACTGGGCTGAGCAGTTCTTC. Full variable domain (remainder filled in from reference TRBV28 and TRBJ2-1): DVKVTQSSRYLVKRTGEKVFLECVQDMDHENMFWYRQDPGLGLRLIYFSYDVKMKEKGDIPEGYSVSREKKERFSLILESASTNQTSMYLCASSGDWAEQFFGPGTRLTVL.

V is TRBV25-1 and J is TRBJ1-5; the match to TRBD1 covers 9 bases. Germline CDR1 MGHDK, CDR2 SYGVNS. The CDR3 loop spans 16 amino acids. The J segment lost 5 bases and the V segment lost 6 bases, leaving 11 bases of the junction unmatched. CDR3 coding DNA: TGTGCCAGCAGCCCCCGCGACAGGGGGGTGGATCAGCCCCAGCATTTT. It specifies CASSPRDRGVDQPQHF. The whole variable domain, filled in from reference TRBV25-1 and TRBJ1-5, reads EADIYQTPRYLVIGTGKKITLECSQTMGHDKMYWYQQDPGMELHLIHYSYGVNSTEKGDLSSESTVSRIRTEHFPLTLESARPSHTSQYLCASSPRDRGVDQPQHFGDGTRLSIL.

This rearrangement joins TRBV5-1 to TRBJ2-7, with D perhaps matching TRBD2 (6 bases). V was cut by 0 bases and J by 6 bases, with 10 bases left in between. Germline CDR1 reads SGHRS; CDR2 reads YFSETQ. The CDR3 loop spans 13 amino acids. CDR3 amino acids: CASSLAREFEQYF. The CDR3 region has the DNA TGCGCCAGCAGCTTGGCACGGGAGTTCGAGCAGTACTTC.

The J gene is TRBJ2-7, the V gene TRBV6-2 or TRBV6-3; 9 nucleotides align to TRBD1. V lost 0 bases to trimming and J lost 5 bases; unmatched junction nucleotides: 5. From germline, CDR1 is MNHEY and CDR2 SVGEGT. The CDR3 is 15 amino acids. The CDR3 here is CASSYSVDRGHEQYF. In DNA, the CDR3 is TGTGCCAGCAGTTACTCCGTGGACAGGGGCCACGAGCAGTACTTC.

This clonotype was seen more than once but under ten times. V gene TRBV7-2 combines with J gene TRBJ2-7, with D perhaps given as TRBD1 or TRBD2 (5 bases each). Germline V gene lookup returns CDR1 SGHTA and CDR2 FQGNSA. The CDR3 spans 15 residues. Trimming shortened V by 5 bases and J by 4 bases, and 18 bases separated the two germline ends. The CDR3 DNA reads TGTGCCAGCAGCCCCGGCTTACTAGGACATTACGAGCAGTACTTC. It encodes CASSPGLLGHYEQYF.

The chain uses TRBV5-1 and TRBJ2-1; D perhaps matches TRBD2 (5 bases). This CDR3 comprises 16 residues. The V and J ends lost 0 bases and 2 bases respectively, with 12 bases between them. The V gene's germline CDR1 is SGHRS and CDR2 YFSETQ. CDR3 DNA sequence: TGCGCCAGCAGCTTGGAAGGGAGTGTTACCTACAATGAGCAGTTCTTC. Translation: CASSLEGSVTYNEQFF.

This chain links TRBV7-9 with TRBJ2-5, with 7 positions matching TRBD1. Germline trimming cut 8 bases from V and 4 bases from J; bases unmatched to any gene: 4. The CDR3 totals 12 residues. Germline CDR1 SEHNR, CDR2 FQNEAQ (reference sequence). In nucleotides, the CDR3 is TGTGCCAGCCAGACAGGGACAGAGACCCAGTACTTC. It yields the protein CASQTGTETQYF.

This clonotype was seen a handful of times. The chain combines TRBV15 with TRBJ2-1; no clear D gene. The CDR3 sequence is 23 residues long. Between the trimmed V and J ends, which lost 4 bases and 0 bases, there was a span of 34 bases. CDR1 and CDR2 from the germline V gene are LNHNV and YYDKDF (reference sequence). The CDR3 loop is CATSTHTWGPLEKYLSSYNEQFF. The DNA for the CDR3 is TGTGCCACCAGCACTCACACTTGGGGTCCCCTTGAAAAGTACCTTAGCTCCTACAATGAGCAGTTCTTC.

This clonotype was found many times. The rearrangement uses TRBV10-3 and TRBJ1-1; D is perhaps TRBD1 (6 bases). V was clipped by 8 bases and J by 1 base, with 11 bases between them. Germline assignment: CDR1 ENHRY and CDR2 SYGVKD. The CDR3 consists of 13 residues. CDR3: CAIQGSKNTEAFF. The CDR3 bases are TGTGCCATCCAGGGGTCGAAGAACACTGAAGCTTTCTTT.

The rearrangement uses TRBV20-1 and TRBJ1-2; 7 bases fit TRBD1. The germline V gene has CDR1 DFQATT and CDR2 SNEGSKA (reference sequence). J lost 1 base, V lost 2 bases, and 10 bases had no gene match. The CDR3 extends over 16 amino acids. The CDR3 spells CSARKQQGPYNYGYTF. The DNA of the CDR3 is TGCAGTGCTAGAAAACAACAGGGGCCTTATAACTATGGCTACACCTTC.